The clone carrying this T cell receptor (beta chain) was seen more than once but under ten times. The sample comes from a study of T cells in Graves' hyperthyroidism and ophthalmopathy. In the study overall: Peripheral blood samples were taken at initial diagnosis, prior to any treatment.

Graves' hyperthyroidism qualified as stable when ophthalmopathy did not progress within 18 months. Uncontrolled infections, other autoimmune diseases, pregnancy or lactation led to exclusion of patients. Amplification yielded TCR beta CDR3 regions, with RNA transcripts as the source. With the HTBI primer set, the TCR CDR3 went through a first round of RT-PCR. TCRdb ran MiXCR on the multiplex PCR reads and lists one entry per CDR3 protein. There are about 420,000 distinct CDR3 sequences in the sample; roughly 13% occur only once, and 5.3% lies in the top ten. The V and J ends lost 0 bases and 7 bases respectively, with 13 bases between them. CDR1 is DFQATT and CDR2 is SNEGSKA in the germline V gene (reference sequence). The CDR3 runs to 14 residues.

The source is a woman aged 18 to 35 with Graves' hyperthyroidism. The sequenced sample consisted of blood. This chain uses TRBV20-1 with TRBJ2-1; possible D gene TRBD2, 5 bases. CDR3 residues: CSAREPRGNNEQFF. The CDR3 region has the DNA TGCAGTGCTAGAGAGCCTAGAGGGAATAATGAGCAGTTCTTC.